The source of this T cell receptor (beta chain) is a study of Graves' ophthalmopathy and Graves' hyperthyroidism. Amplification of TCR beta CDR3 regions used RNA transcripts. Amplification began with first-round RT-PCR using HTBI primers, then second-round multiplex PCR was performed. TCRdb reanalysed the multiplex PCR reads using MiXCR and keeps one entry per CDR3 protein. In the table there are around 470,000 distinct CDR3 sequences, approximately 15% of which are singletons. This clonotype was observed at least ten times. Germline V lookup: CDR1 KGHDR, CDR2 SFDVKD. The V end lost 6 bases, the J end lost 1 base, and 14 bases lay between the germline ends. CDR3 length: 15 amino acids.

The specimen sequenced was blood. This chain connects TRBV24-1 to TRBJ1-1, with D unresolved. This clonotype originated in a young woman with Graves' ophthalmopathy. This CDR3 reads CATSLFRQKNTEAFF. The CDR3 DNA is TGTGCCACCAGTCTTTTTAGGCAAAAGAACACTGAAGCTTTCTTT.